The 18 T cell receptor beta chains listed next were all sequenced from one sample in a study of response to subunit inactivated influenza vaccine (dated by TCRdb to 2016 to 2019). The library came from RT-PCR. Instrument used: Illumina HiSeq 2500. TCRdb applied fastp at Q25 and MiXCR to the public reads, then kept only in-frame beta chains. Rows with a matching CDR3 protein are joined into one entry that keeps the most common DNA and genes. The sample table lists hundreds of thousands of distinct CDR3 sequences, roughly 9.7% of them with a count of one. 9.5% to 15% of the sample is taken by the ten largest. Reading the label with the study, this specimen's time point is: approximately 40 days after influenza vaccine administration. Sample: PBMCs from blood, taken about 40 days after vaccination. These receptors originate from a man aged 50 to 60 who received an inactivated influenza vaccine. Donor details come from another sample of the same person, matched by shared clones.

V gene TRBV20-1 combines with J gene TRBJ1-1; unclear D gene. V was pared by 3 bases and J by 1 base, with 12 bases between. The germline V gene has CDR1 DFQATT and CDR2 SNEGSKA (reference sequence). This CDR3 comprises 14 residues. Here the CDR3 reads CSAREFSKNTEAFF. In nucleotides, the CDR3 is TGCAGTGCTAGGGAATTTTCGAAGAACACTGAAGCTTTCTTT.

This clonotype showed up many times. The chain combines TRBV6-2 or TRBV6-3 with TRBJ2-5, with D unresolved. The CDR3 is 13 amino acids. V was clipped by 3 bases and J by 10 bases, with 15 bases between them. CDR1 is MNHEY and CDR2 is SVGEGT in the germline V gene. The CDR3 nucleotides are TGTGCCAGCAGTTATGTCTCCCGCGTGGGCCAGTACTTC. Amino acids: CASSYVSRVGQYF.

This clonotype was seen many times. The chain is built from TRBV20-1 and TRBJ2-7; no definite D call. The germline CDR1 and CDR2 sequences are DFQATT and SNEGSKA (reference sequence). The CDR3 contains 13 residues. The germline V and J ends were trimmed by 6 bases and 1 base, with 13 bases remaining between them. The CDR3 is CSAPRTGSYEQYF. CDR3 bases: TGCAGTGCCCCTCGGACCGGATCCTACGAGCAGTACTTC.

This clonotype showed up many times. CDR3 sequence: CASSLPSGTSDTQYF. The CDR3 DNA sequence: TGTGCCAGCAGCTTACCCAGCGGGACATCAGATACGCAGTATTTT. V usage is TRBV7-2 and J usage is TRBJ2-3, with a tentative D call TRBD2 (7 bases). Germline values: CDR1 SGHTA, CDR2 FQGNSA. The V gene lost 2 bases and the J gene lost 4 bases, with 13 bases spanning the gap. The CDR3 has 15 residues. Full variable domain (outside the CDR3, taken from reference TRBV7-2 and TRBJ2-3): GAGVSQSPSNKVTEKGKDVELRCDPISGHTALYWYRQSLGQGLEFLIYFQGNSAPDKSGLPSDRFSAERTGGSVSTLTIQRTQQEDSAVYLCASSLPSGTSDTQYFGPGTRLTVL.

This clonotype was seen many times. In nucleotides, the CDR3 is TGCAGTGCTGGAGCAGGACTACCCACAAATGAGCAGTTCTTC. It encodes CSAGAGLPTNEQFF. V usage is TRBV20-1 and J usage is TRBJ2-1; D might be TRBD2 (6 bases). Germline values: CDR1 DFQATT, CDR2 SNEGSKA (reference sequence). The V end lost 5 bases, the J end lost 7 bases, and 18 bases lay between the germline ends. The CDR3 is made up of 14 amino acids.

The chain links TRBV6-2 or TRBV6-3 to TRBJ2-3; 16 bases fit TRBD2. This CDR3 comprises 16 residues. The V segment lost 5 bases and the J segment 10 bases; nucleotides outside the gene matches: 9. Germline V gene lookup returns CDR1 MNHEY and CDR2 SVGEGT. CDR3 region: CASSNPGTSGRVAQYF. The CDR3 DNA is TGTGCCAGCAGTAACCCCGGGACTAGCGGGAGGGTCGCGCAGTATTTT.

The sample holds many counts of this clonotype. The rearrangement joins TRBV4-2 to TRBJ2-3; D ambiguous. From germline, CDR1 is LGHNA and CDR2 YNFKEQ. Trimming shortened V by 1 base and J by 2 bases, and 19 bases separated the two germline ends. The CDR3 covers 18 residues. The CDR3 bases are TGTGCCAGCAGCCAAGGTTTCGGTGCAGGCATATTCACAGATACGCAGTATTTT. Its translation is CASSQGFGAGIFTDTQYF.

The chain uses TRBV7-2 and TRBJ2-1; D may be TRBD1 (6 bases). CDR1 is SGHTA, CDR2 FQGNSA, per germline. The germline V and J ends were trimmed by 4 bases and 9 bases, with 19 bases remaining between them. This CDR3 has 15 residues. The CDR3 loop reads CASSSRTGMGAEQFF. The DNA of the CDR3 is TGTGCCAGCAGCTCACGGACTGGGATGGGGGCTGAGCAGTTCTTC.

V is TRBV20-1 and J is TRBJ2-1, with a possible D match to TRBD2 (5 bases). The germline CDR1 and CDR2 sequences are DFQATT and SNEGSKA (reference sequence). The CDR3 consists of 13 residues. The V end lost 8 bases, the J end lost 2 bases, and 13 bases lay between the germline ends. This CDR3 reads CSSLAQTYNEQFF. The CDR3, as DNA: TGCAGTTCATTAGCGCAGACCTACAATGAGCAGTTCTTC.

The rearrangement joins TRBV28 to TRBJ2-1, with TRBD2 identical over 12 bases. The CDR3 covers 16 residues. V trimming: 8 bases; J trimming: 10 bases; junction bases outside the gene matches: 15. Germline V gives CDR1 MDHEN, CDR2 SYDVKM. The CDR3, as DNA: TGTGCCAGCCTTAGCCTCCCTAGCGGGAGGGCCCGGGAGCAGTTCTTC. As protein: CASLSLPSGRAREQFF.

The chain has TRBV11-2 and TRBJ2-1; TRBD2 agrees at 15 bases. J lost 3 bases, V lost 6 bases, and 15 bases had no gene match. This CDR3 comprises 20 residues. Germline assignment: CDR1 SGHAT and CDR2 FQNNGV. CDR3 nucleotide sequence: TGTGCCAGCAGGGGCCGACCGGGACTAGCGGGAGGTGGGGTCTACAATGAGCAGTTCTTC. The encoded protein is CASRGRPGLAGGGVYNEQFF.

The sample holds a few counts of this clonotype. The rearrangement uses TRBV5-6 and TRBJ2-1; unclear D gene. V was shortened by 3 bases and J by 5 bases, with 9 bases between the two germline ends. Germline-derived CDR1 and CDR2 are SGHDT and YYEEEE. CDR3 length: 13 residues. The CDR3 region has the DNA TGTGCCAGCAGCTGGGCCCCTCACAATGAGCAGTTCTTC. Its translation: CASSWAPHNEQFF.

This clonotype was seen ten or more times. The V and J genes are TRBV15 and TRBJ2-3; no clear D gene. The germline gives CDR1 LNHNV, CDR2 YYDKDF (reference sequence). Deletions cut 1 base from V and 1 base from J, with 9 bases between. CDR3 length: 15 residues. The DNA for the CDR3 is TGTGCCACCAGCAGAGGAACGACTCGCACAGATACGCAGTATTTT. Its protein is CATSRGTTRTDTQYF. Filled out from reference TRBV15 and TRBJ2-3, the complete variable domain reads DAMVIQNPRYQVTQFGKPVTLSCSQTLNHNVMYWYQQKSSQAPKLLFHYYDKDFNNEADTPDNFQSRRPNTSFCFLDIRSPGLGDTAMYLCATSRGTTRTDTQYFGPGTRLTVL.

The sample holds a few counts of this clonotype. The junction and the germline gene differ at one end; a read error may be behind it. The chain combines TRBV7-2 with TRBJ2-2, with D hard to call. CDR1 and CDR2 from the germline V gene are SGHTA and FQGNSA. This CDR3 has 13 residues. The CDR3 region is CASTLGRNRELFF. The CDR3, as DNA: TGTGCCAGCACCTTAGGTCGAAACAGGGAGCTGTTTTTT.

This clonotype came up a few times. This chain joins TRBV2 and TRBJ1-1; D not certain. This CDR3 has 13 residues. Germline V lookup: CDR1 SNHLY, CDR2 FYNNEI. Deletions cut 4 bases from V and 0 bases from J, with 6 bases between. Here the CDR3 DNA reads TGTGCCAGCAGTGGAGGAGTGAACACTGAAGCTTTCTTT. Residues: CASSGGVNTEAFF.

In this sample, this clonotype turned up many times. This chain joins TRBV6-5 and TRBJ2-7; 7 positions agree with TRBD2. CDR1 and CDR2 from the germline V gene are MNHEY and SVGAGI. The CDR3 has 15 amino acids. V shed 2 bases and J 2 bases; nucleotides not matched to a gene: 6. The CDR3 sequence: CASSYTPGGTYEQYF. As DNA, the CDR3 is TGTGCCAGCAGTTACACTCCCGGGGGGACCTACGAGCAGTACTTC.

This clonotype was seen many times. The V call is TRBV27, the J call TRBJ2-1; 9 bases fit TRBD1. The V gene's germline CDR1 is MNHEY and CDR2 SMNVEV (reference sequence). The trim removed 6 bases at V and 1 base at J, leaving 4 bases unmatched. The CDR3 contains 15 residues. This CDR3 reads CASSQGTGSYNEQFF. The CDR3 region has the DNA TGTGCCAGCAGCCAGGGGACAGGGTCCTACAATGAGCAGTTCTTC.

Many counts were recorded for this clonotype. The genes are TRBV12-3 or TRBV12-4 and TRBJ2-1; D is possibly TRBD2 (5 bases). This CDR3 is 15 amino acids long. Deletions cut 6 bases from V and 0 bases from J, with 12 bases between. The CDR3, as DNA: TGTGCCAGCAGCCTAGCAGTGATCTCCTACAATGAGCAGTTCTTC. Translated, it gives CASSLAVISYNEQFF.